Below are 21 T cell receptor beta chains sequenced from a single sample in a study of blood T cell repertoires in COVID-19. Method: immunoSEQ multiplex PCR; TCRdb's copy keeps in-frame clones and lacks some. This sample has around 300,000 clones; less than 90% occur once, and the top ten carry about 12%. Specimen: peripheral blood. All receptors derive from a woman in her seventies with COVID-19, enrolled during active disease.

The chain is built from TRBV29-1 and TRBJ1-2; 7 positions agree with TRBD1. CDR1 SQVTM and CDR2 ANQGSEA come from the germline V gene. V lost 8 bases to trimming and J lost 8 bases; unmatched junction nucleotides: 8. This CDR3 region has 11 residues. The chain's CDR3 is CSLWTGYGYTF. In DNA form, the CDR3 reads TGCAGCCTCTGGACAGGTTACGGCTACACCTTC.

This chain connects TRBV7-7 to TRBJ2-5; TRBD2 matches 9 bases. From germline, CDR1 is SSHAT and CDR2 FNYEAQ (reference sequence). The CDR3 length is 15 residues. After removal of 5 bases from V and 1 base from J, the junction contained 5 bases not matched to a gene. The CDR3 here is CASSPLAGSQETQYF. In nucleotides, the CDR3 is TGTGCCAGCAGCCCCCTAGCGGGGTCCCAAGAGACCCAGTACTTC. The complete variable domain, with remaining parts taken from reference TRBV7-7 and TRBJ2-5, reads GAGVSQSPRYKVTKRGQDVTLRCDPISSHATLYWYQQALGQGPEFLTYFNYEAQPDKSGLPSDRFSAERPEGSISTLTIQRTEQRDSAMYRCASSPLAGSQETQYFGPGTRLLVL.

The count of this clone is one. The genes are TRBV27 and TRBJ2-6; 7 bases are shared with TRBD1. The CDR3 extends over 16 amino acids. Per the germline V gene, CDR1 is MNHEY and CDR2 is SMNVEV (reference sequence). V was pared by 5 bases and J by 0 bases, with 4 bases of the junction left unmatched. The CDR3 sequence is CASSLDRVSGANVLTF. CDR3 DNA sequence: TGTGCCAGCAGTCTCGACAGGGTCTCTGGGGCCAACGTCCTGACTTTC.

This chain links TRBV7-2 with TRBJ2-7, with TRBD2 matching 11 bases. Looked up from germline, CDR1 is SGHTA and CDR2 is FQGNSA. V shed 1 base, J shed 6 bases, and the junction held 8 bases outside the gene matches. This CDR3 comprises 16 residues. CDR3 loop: CASSLGFSGGVVEQYF. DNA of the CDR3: TGTGCCAGCAGCTTAGGGTTTAGCGGGGGGGTGGTCGAGCAGTACTTC.

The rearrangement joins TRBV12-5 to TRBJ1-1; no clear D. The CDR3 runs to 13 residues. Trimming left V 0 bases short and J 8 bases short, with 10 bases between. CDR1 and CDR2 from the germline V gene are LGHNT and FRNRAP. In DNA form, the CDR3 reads TGTGCTAGTGGTTTGGTAGCGGGCCGAGAAGCTTTCTTT. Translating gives CASGLVAGREAFF.

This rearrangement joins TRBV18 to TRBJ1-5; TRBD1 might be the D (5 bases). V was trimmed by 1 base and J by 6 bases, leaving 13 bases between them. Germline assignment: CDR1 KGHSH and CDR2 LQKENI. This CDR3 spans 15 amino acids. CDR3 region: CASSPRGGLGQPQHF. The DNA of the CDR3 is TGTGCCAGCTCACCACGGGGGGGATTGGGTCAGCCCCAGCATTTT.

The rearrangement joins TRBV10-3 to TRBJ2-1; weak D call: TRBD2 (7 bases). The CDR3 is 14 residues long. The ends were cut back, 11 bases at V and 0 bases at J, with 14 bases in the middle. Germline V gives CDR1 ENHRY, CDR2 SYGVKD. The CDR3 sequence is CASRGASSYNEQFF. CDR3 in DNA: TGTGCCTCCCGGGGGGCCTCCTCCTACAATGAGCAGTTCTTC.

The CDR3 here is CASSTVNQPQHF. The CDR3 DNA reads as TGTGCCAGTAGTACGGTCAATCAGCCCCAGCATTTT. This chain links TRBV19 with TRBJ1-5; the D is unclear. Germline assignment: CDR1 LNHDA and CDR2 SQIVND (reference sequence). CDR3 length: 12 residues. Trimming stripped 4 bases from V and 3 bases from J, with 4 bases between.

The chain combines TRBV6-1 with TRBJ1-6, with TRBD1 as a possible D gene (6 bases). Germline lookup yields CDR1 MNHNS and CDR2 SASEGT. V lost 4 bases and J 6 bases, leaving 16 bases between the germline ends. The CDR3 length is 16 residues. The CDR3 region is CASSASEWGLNSPLHF. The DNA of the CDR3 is TGTGCCAGCAGTGCCTCGGAATGGGGGCTTAATTCACCCCTCCACTTT.

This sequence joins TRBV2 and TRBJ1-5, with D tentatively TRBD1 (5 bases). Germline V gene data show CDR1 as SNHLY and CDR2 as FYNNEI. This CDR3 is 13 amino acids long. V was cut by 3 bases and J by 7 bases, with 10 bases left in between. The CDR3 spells CASSEGPDQPQHF. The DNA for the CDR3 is TGTGCCAGCAGTGAGGGGCCTGACCAGCCCCAGCATTTT.

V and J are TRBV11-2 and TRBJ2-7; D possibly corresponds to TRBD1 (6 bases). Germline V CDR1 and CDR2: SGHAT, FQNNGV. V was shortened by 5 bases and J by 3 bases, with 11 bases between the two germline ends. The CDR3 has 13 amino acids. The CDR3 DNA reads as TGTGCCAGCAGCAACAGGGATGTCTACGAGCAGTACTTC. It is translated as CASSNRDVYEQYF.

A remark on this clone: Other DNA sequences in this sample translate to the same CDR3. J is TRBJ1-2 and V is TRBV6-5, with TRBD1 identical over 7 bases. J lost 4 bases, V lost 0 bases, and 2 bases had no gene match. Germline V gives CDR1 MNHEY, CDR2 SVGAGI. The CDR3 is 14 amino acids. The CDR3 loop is CASSYSAGGYGYTF. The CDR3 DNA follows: TGTGCCAGCAGTTACTCGGCAGGGGGCTATGGCTACACCTTC.

CDR3 bases: TGTGCCAGTAGTATTACCCCAGGGTTTCCCTACGAGCAGTACTTC. This gives the protein CASSITPGFPYEQYF. This rearrangement joins TRBV19 to TRBJ2-7; D might be TRBD1 (5 bases). The V gene's germline CDR1 is LNHDA and CDR2 SQIVND (reference sequence). V was trimmed by 3 bases and J by 2 bases, leaving 14 bases between them. There are 15 residues in the CDR3. Full variable domain (rest looked up from reference TRBV19 and TRBJ2-7): DGGITQSPKYLFRKEGQNVTLSCEQNLNHDAMYWYRQDPGQGLRLIYYSQIVNDFQKGDIAEGYSVSREKKESFPLTVTSAQKNPTAFYLCASSITPGFPYEQYFGPGTRLTVT.

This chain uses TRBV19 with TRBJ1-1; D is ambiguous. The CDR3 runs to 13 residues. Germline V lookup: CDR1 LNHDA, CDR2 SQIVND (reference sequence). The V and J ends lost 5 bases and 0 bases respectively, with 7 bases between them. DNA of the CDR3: TGTGCCAGTAGTCTGCGTTTGAACACTGAAGCTTTCTTT. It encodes CASSLRLNTEAFF.

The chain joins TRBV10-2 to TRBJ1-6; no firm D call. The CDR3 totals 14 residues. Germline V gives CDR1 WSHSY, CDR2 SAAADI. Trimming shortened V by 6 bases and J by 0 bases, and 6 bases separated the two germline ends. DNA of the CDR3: TGCGCCAGCAGCTCCGGCTCCTATAATTCACCCCTCCACTTT. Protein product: CASSSGSYNSPLHF.

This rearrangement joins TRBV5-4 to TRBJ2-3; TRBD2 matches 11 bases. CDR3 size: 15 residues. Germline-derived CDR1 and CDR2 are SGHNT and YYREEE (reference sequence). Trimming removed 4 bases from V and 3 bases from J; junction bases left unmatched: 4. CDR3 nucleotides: TGTGCCAGCAGCACGACTAGCGGGGAGACAGATACGCAGTATTTT. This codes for CASSTTSGETDTQYF.

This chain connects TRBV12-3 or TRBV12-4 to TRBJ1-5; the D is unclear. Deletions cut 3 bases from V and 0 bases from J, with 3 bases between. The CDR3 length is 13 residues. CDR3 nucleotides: TGTGCCAGCAGTTTCAATAGCAATCAGCCCCAGCATTTT. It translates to CASSFNSNQPQHF.

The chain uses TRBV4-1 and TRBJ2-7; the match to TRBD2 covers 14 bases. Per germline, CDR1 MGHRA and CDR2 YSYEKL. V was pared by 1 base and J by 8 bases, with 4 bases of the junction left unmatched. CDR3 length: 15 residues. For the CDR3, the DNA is TGCGCCAGCAGCCAAGGACTAGCGGGGGGGAGTCAGCAGTACTTC. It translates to CASSQGLAGGSQQYF.

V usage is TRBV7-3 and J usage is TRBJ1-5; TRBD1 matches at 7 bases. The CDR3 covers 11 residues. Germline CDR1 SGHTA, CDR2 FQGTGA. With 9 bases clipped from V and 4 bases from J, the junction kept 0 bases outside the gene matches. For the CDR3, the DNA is TGTGCCAGACAGGGGAATCAGCCCCAGCATTTT. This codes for CARQGNQPQHF.

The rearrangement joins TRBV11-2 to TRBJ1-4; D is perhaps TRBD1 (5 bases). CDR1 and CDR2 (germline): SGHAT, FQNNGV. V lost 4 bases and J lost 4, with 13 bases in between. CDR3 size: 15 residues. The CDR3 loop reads CASSSRGFGNEKLFF. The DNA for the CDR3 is TGTGCCAGCAGCTCCCGGGGGTTCGGTAATGAAAAACTGTTTTTT.

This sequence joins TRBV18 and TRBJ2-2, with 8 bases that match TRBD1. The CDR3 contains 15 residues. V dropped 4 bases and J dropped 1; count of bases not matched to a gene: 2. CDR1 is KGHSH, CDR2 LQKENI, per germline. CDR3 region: CASSRDRLNTGELFF. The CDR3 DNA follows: TGTGCCAGCTCACGGGACAGGTTGAACACCGGGGAGCTGTTTTTT.